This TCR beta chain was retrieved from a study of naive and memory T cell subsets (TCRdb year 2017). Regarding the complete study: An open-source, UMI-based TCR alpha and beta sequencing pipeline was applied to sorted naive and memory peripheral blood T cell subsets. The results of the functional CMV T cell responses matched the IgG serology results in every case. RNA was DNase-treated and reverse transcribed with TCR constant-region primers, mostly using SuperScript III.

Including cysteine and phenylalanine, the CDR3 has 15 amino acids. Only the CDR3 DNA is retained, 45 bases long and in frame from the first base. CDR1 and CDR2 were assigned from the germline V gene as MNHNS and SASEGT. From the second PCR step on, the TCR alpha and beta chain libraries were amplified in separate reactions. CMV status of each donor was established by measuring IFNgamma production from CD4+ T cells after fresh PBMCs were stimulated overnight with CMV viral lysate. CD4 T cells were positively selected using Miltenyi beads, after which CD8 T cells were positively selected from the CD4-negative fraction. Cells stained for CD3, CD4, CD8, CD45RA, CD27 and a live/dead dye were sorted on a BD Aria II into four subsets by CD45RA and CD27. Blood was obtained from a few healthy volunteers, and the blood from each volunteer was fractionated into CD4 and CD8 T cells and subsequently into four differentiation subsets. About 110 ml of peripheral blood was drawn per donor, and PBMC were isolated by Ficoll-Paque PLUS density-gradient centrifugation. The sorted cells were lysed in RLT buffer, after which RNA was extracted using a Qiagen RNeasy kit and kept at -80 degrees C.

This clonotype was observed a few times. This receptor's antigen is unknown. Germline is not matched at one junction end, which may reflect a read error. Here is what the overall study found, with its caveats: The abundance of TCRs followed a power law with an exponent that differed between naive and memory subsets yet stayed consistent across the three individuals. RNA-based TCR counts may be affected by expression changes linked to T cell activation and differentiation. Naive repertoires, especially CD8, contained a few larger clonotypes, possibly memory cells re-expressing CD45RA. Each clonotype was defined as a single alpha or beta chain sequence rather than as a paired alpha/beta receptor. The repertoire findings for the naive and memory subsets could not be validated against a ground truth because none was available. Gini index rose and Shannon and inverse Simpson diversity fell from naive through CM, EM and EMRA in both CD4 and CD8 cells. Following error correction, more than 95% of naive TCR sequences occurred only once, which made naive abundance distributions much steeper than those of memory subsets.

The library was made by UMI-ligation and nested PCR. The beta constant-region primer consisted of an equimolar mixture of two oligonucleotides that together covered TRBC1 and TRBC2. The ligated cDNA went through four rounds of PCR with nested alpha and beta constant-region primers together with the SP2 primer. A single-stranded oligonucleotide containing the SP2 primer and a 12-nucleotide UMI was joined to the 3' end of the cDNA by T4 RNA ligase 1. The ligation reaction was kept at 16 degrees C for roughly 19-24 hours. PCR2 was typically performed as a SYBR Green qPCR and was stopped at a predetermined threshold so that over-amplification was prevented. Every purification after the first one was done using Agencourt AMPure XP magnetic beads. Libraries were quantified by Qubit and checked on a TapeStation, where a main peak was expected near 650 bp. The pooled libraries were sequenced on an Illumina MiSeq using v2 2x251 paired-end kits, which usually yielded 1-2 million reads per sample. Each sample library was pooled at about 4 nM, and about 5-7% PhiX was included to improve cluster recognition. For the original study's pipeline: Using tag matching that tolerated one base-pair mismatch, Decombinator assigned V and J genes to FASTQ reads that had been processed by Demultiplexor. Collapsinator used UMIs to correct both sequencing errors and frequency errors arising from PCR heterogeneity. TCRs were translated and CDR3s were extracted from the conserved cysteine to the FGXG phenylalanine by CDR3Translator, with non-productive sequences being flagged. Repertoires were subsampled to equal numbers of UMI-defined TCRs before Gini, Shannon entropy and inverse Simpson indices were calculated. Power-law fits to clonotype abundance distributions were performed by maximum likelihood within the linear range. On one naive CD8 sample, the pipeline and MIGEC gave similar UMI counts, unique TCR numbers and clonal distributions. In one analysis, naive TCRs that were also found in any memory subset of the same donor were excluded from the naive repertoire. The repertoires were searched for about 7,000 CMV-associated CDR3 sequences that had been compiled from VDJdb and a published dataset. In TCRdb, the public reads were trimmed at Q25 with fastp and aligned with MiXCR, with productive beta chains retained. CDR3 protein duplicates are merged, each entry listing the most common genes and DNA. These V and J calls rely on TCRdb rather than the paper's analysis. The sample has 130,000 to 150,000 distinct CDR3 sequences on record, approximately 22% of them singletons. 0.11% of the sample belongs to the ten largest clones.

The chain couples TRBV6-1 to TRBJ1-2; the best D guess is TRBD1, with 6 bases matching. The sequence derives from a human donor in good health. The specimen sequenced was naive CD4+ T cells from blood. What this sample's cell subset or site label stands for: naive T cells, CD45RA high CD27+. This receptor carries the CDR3 CTSSEALGARDGYTF. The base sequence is TGTACCAGCAGTGAAGCGCTGGGGGCGAGAGATGGCTACACCTTC.